Detailed here is one TCR beta chain. Its antigen is unknown. No qualities accompany the bases; no much larger clone lies one base away. The source of the sample is a study of cytomegalovirus exposure and HLA in healthy donors (dated 2017 in TCRdb). Regarding the complete study: According to an earlier analysis of several hundred of the donors, roughly 180 million T cells yielded 90 million to 140 million unique TCR beta sequences and 276 Gb of sequence data. Around 320 gigabases of sequencing data and approximately 85 million unique TCR sequences were included in an early release covering 500 to 750 HLA-typed donors. Of the roughly 410 genotyped donors, 80% to 90% were placed in the genetic ancestry cluster associated with self-reported Caucasian donors. The study was designed to test whether signatures of past pathogen exposure could be identified by cataloging public T cell receptors. The study profiled the T cell repertoires of 550 to 700 subjects by immunosequencing and related them to cytomegalovirus serostatus. A separate validation cohort of roughly 130 different subjects was used in addition to the roughly 670-subject first cohort. The study combined high-throughput TCR immunosequencing, statistical association of individual TCRs with disease status, and machine learning to predict cytomegalovirus infection status. A later analysis re-analyzed previously published TCR beta repertoires from 600 to 850 donors and added high-resolution HLA genotyping to study TCR occurrence patterns. Rather than drawing on any new phenotypic data, the later analysis identified candidate immune exposures from TCR beta sequences and the way those sequences occurred across donors. An earlier analysis of 587 of the donors applied high-throughput TCR beta sequencing to assess whether each TCR beta V gene segment acted as functional or pseudogenic. Donor age, sex, ethnicity and CMV serostatus were compiled together with the repertoire data. In a later genetic analysis, genome-wide SNP genotypes for about 65% of the roughly 670 donors were used, and that subset was treated as a discovery cohort. All discovery cohort repertoires had been generated using a single sequencing platform. Both class I and class II loci were covered by HLA typing, at four-digit resolution. Typing coverage varied by locus: roughly 620-640 donors for A, B, C, DRB1 and DQB1; under 550 for DQA1; approximately 570 for DPA1; some 470 for DPB1. Because of strong linkage in the cohort, a handful of DR-DQ haplotypes were treated as single units for association and clustering. On average, roughly 240,000 unique TCR beta nucleotide sequences were sequenced per donor among 398 genotyped donors of the cohort, with 15% to 20% of those sequences being non-productive. Study-level results and caveats: A later analysis found that HLA-associated TCR beta chains were more clonally expanded and had lower generation probabilities than equally common non-associated chains. In a later analysis, the rate of TCR association differed among HLA loci, with DRB1 alleles having the most associated TCRs and HLA-C alleles having the fewest. It was suggested by the authors that the approach could potentially be generalized to other disease states and immunological phenotypes. Immune exposure information for the cohort was limited to CMV serostatus. When HLA alleles, especially DR and DQ, strongly co-occurred, TCR associations were difficult to assign to individual alleles. Sequencing depth was assumed to be roughly uniform across donors in the presence/absence analyses, though that assumption may not hold. In a later analysis, about 16,000 TCR beta sequences were associated with specific HLA alleles at a false discovery rate of 0.05. Most CMV-associated TCR beta chains appeared to be HLA-restricted in a later analysis, and the HLA associations seemed to be driven largely by CMV exposure. Because counts were too low, about 17 rarely observed V segments, including chromosome 9 orphons, were excluded from the earlier analysis of around 640 of the donors. In the study, 150 to 200 TCR beta chains were listed as associated with cytomegalovirus. A cluster of highly shared sequence variants was judged likely to represent a technical artifact of the sequencing pipeline. In an earlier analysis of more than 450 of the donors, most TCR beta V segments were observed in productive rearrangements about 87% or about 30% of the time, broadly matching IMGT annotations. Some IMGT-functional V segments, including TRBV6-2 and TRBV6-3, could not be distinguished by the 87-base-pair reads and were therefore excluded. This cohort had only TCR beta chains sequenced, and the lack of alpha or paired-chain data limited which features could be detected. Three of the identified cytomegalovirus-associated TCR beta chains were confirmed in vitro to be specific for cytomegalovirus antigens. In a later analysis, several top co-occurrence clusters were reported to appear linked to parvovirus B19, influenza, CMV and Epstein-Barr virus. V-gene and J-gene trimming of TCR beta chains was associated with a missense DCLRE1C variant in a later genetic analysis, and the association was replicated in an independent cohort. The classifier was reported to diagnose cytomegalovirus status with high specificity and sensitivity in both the original cohort and the validation cohort. A further reported finding was that TCR beta sequences accurately predicted the HLA-A and HLA-B alleles for most subjects in the first cohort. While some public TCRs were present in many individuals, most TCR sequences turned up only very rarely across donors. Because some donors lacked HLA typing at each locus, the association tests relied only on the typed subset. Linkage disequilibrium might explain the correlated functional status among segregating V segments, but an unknown experimental factor could not be ruled out. Compared with the approximately 670-donor mean, donors in an Asian-associated ancestry cluster had fewer N-insertions in productive TCRs, according to a later genetic analysis.

V was cut back by 5 bases and J by 5 bases, leaving a gap of 6 bases between them. Per the germline V gene, SGHAT is the CDR1 and FQNNGV is the CDR2. The CDR3 measures 11 amino acids from cysteine to phenylalanine. Left in the record is the CDR3 DNA by itself, 33 bases read in frame from the first base. The library was built by means of the immunoSEQ multiplex PCR assay. A mixture of 60 forward primers for TCR Vbeta segments and 13 reverse primers for TCR Jbeta segments was used in the multiplex PCR. Amplification of the CDR3 region of rearranged TCR beta genes was performed with a multiplex PCR assay on genomic DNA. The Illumina HiSeq System was used to sequence the amplified TCR beta libraries as 87-base-pair reads. In the original analysis: A later analysis counted about 80 million unique TCR beta chains across the 670 or so repertoires, and around 9.9 million of these chains were shared by at least two donors. To remove PCR and sequencing errors, raw reads were error-corrected and collapsed into unique sequences using a nearest-neighbor algorithm that merged closely related sequences. To assign V, D and J gene segments, CDR3 sequences were aligned to IMGT reference sequences. For a sequence to be retained, a match of at least six nucleotides was required to both a V gene segment and a J gene segment. Rearrangements were called productive when the CDR3 lacked stop codons and stayed in frame with V and J; all others were non-productive. CDR3 was defined by IMGT convention, running from the second conserved V-encoded cysteine to the conserved J-encoded phenylalanine. In an earlier analysis of more than 550 of the donors, sequences lacking an unambiguous match to a single V gene segment were excluded. An earlier analysis of 587 of the donors classified V segments as functional when productive rearrangements were above 56.7% and as segregating when the standard deviation between donors was above 5%. A statistical classification framework was built to diagnose cytomegalovirus status from the catalog of TCR beta chain sequences. A later analysis assigned V and J genes by comparing TCR nucleotide sequences with IMGT/GENE-DB human TR gene sequences. Using the TCRdist pipeline, a later analysis assigned CDR3 sequences along with most-parsimonious VDJ recombination scenarios. In a later analysis, every TCR beta chain was defined by the combination of its CDR3 amino acid sequence and its V-gene family, and reads without a unique V-gene family were dropped. In a later analysis, a few hundred highly shared, low-generation-probability nucleotide sequences were removed to address suspected cross-contamination and a sequencing artifact. In a later analysis, a clonal expansion index for each public chain was calculated from normalized within-repertoire ranks of inferred template counts. A later analysis computed generation probabilities with a VDJ recombination model fitted to out-of-frame rearrangements, and checked the results against IGoR. A later analysis scored TCR-TCR, TCR-HLA and TCR-CMV co-occurrence with hypergeometric tests, applying a repertoire-size bias correction to TCR pairs. A later analysis estimated false discovery rates by permuting HLA or CMV assignments 20 times. In a later analysis, co-occurring TCRs were grouped using DBSCAN, with TCRdist sequence similarity added in when clustering inside HLA-allele-positive subsets. Repertoires with fewer than 30,000 or more than 120,000 public chains were left out of co-occurrence clustering, as were a handful of repertoires with anomalous nucleotide sharing. TCRdb stores this immuneACCESS table with in-frame sequences only. Part of the clones is absent; in the studies checked, under half of the shortfall reflects unresolved V genes, and no reason is known for the rest. The V and J calls and clone size are taken from that table; D and trimming were inferred from the DNA. The sample yields fewer than 250,000 clones; under 90% were counted once. 1% to 1.5% of the sample lies in the top ten.

The cohort comprised around 690 healthy bone marrow donors. At the time of sampling, all cohort members were nominally healthy, though unrecorded immune exposures were likely present. Of the 666 cohort members, around 280 had positive CMV serostatus and approximately 360 had negative CMV serostatus, and CMV serostatus was not recorded for the donor. Every donor gave a peripheral blood sample, and the peripheral blood mononuclear cells from that sample were used for TCR beta sequencing. Genomic DNA extraction from the blood cell samples was performed with the Qiagen DNeasy Blood Extraction Kit. The source of this sequence is a human donor in good health. In this chain, TRBV11-2 is recombined with TRBJ2-5; the D region possibly corresponds to TRBD2 (6 bases align). Input material: PBMCs. In nucleotides, the sequence is TGTGCCAGCAGCGGGGGGGAGACCCAGTACTTC. Translation gives CASSGGETQYF.